The rows below give T cell receptor beta chains drawn from one sample of a study of blood T cell repertoires in COVID-19. Data came from immunoSEQ multiplex PCR; TCRdb stores just in-frame clones and leaves some out. Found here are roughly 670,000 clones, 85% to 90% of them singletons; the top ten hold 0.2% to 0.3%. Sequencing input: peripheral blood. The receptors shown here come from a young woman with acute or convalescent COVID-19. Each CDR3 is given without its conserved first and last residue. Clone size appears in some rows only: once, few, many, or a class for an expanded clone.

>TRBJ2-2|TRBV5-4|NA
ASSSSGAGTGELF
>TRBJ2-7|TRBV7-9|NA
ASSLAGTGTYEQY
>TRBJ1-2|TRBV29-1|NA
SVEGDRNYGYT
>TRBJ1-2|TRBV2|NA
ASRDTGETGYT
>TRBJ1-2|TRBV4-1|NA
ASSQVGQTSNYGYT
>TRBJ1-4|TRBV7-2|NA
ASSPGTARNEKLF
>TRBJ2-7|TRBV6-5|NA
ASSWTGDYEQY
>TRBJ2-1|TRBV2|NA
ASIGGGQGF
>TRBJ2-2|TRBV12-2|NA
ASLTDWRTGSEDGELF
>TRBJ1-1|TRBV27|NA
ASSSRGGNTEAF
>TRBJ1-4|TRBV7-9|NA
ASSSSWREKLF
>TRBJ2-1|TRBV5-1|NA
ASSAPQDSYNEQF
>TRBJ2-3|TRBV28|NA
ASSSPPTSGADTQY
>TRBJ2-1|TRBV2|NA
ASSSGTEPYNEQF
>TRBJ2-7|TRBV9|NA
ASSAFAGESNEQY
>TRBJ1-2|TRBV7-2|NA
ASSPKGVANYGYT
>TRBJ1-2|TRBV4-3|once
ASSQDREGGLEGYT
>TRBJ2-2|TRBV7-9|NA
AADSQTNTGELF
>TRBJ1-2|TRBV30|NA
AWSVNPALSGYT
>TRBJ2-7|TRBV1|NA
TSRLQRDRREYEQY
>TRBJ1-6|TRBV13|NA
ASSPRGGDSPLH